This T cell receptor beta chain originates from a study of identical twins. Study results and caveats: Potential partial confounding of zero-insertion analyses by invariant MAIT and iNKT cells was noted.

Concerning this clonotype itself: Its antigen is undetermined.

There are 15 residues in the CDR3. Germline trimming cut 5 bases from V and 9 bases from J; bases unmatched to any gene: 13. CDR1 and CDR2 from the germline V gene are SEHNR and FQNEAQ (reference sequence). Only healthy Caucasians were enrolled as donors. TCRdb called the 5' RACE reads again in MiXCR, with one record for every CDR3 protein. The sample holds 250,000 or so distinct CDR3 sequences, about 8% seen once. The sample was also linked to a second study, of yellow fever vaccine responses in identical twins.

This sequence originates from a woman aged 18-29 years in good health. This chain uses TRBV7-9 with TRBJ2-1, with 7 bases lining up with TRBD1. The material sequenced was CD8+ T cells sorted from blood. In DNA, the CDR3 is TGTGCCAGCAGCCCGGGACAGACACCCGTTGGTGAGCAGTTCTTC. Translation gives CASSPGQTPVGEQFF.